The following is a T cell receptor beta chain sequence with its context. Unmatched junction bases numbered 6, after V lost 5 bases and J lost 4 bases. The CDR3 runs to 15 residues. Germline CDR1 reads SEHNR; CDR2 reads FQNEAQ (reference sequence). The source of the sample is a study of blood T cell repertoires in COVID-19. Study at large: Acute and convalescent COVID-19 specimens originated in the United States, Italy and Spain. T cells, B-cell-depleted T cells, or PBMCs provided the cDNA or gDNA that served as material.

Authors' data handling: Estimated nucleated cell counts came from reference gene primer amplification. Using immunoSEQ multiplex PCR, the repertoire was profiled, and TCRdb retains in-frame clones only, with some absent. That table is the source of V, J and clone size, and D and trimming were worked out from the DNA. The sample carries approximately 250,000 clones, around 87% recorded once. Sequencing was done on a sample of peripheral blood. This TCR came from a man younger than 35 with active or convalescent COVID-19. The rearrangement joins TRBV7-9 to TRBJ2-1; TRBD1 aligns across 9 bases. CDR3 nucleotide sequence: TGTGCCAGCAGCCCAGACAGGGGGGCTTACAATGAGCAGTTCTTC. Translated: CASSPDRGAYNEQFF.